This T cell receptor beta chain appears in the sequencing data of a study of blood T cell repertoires in COVID-19. Clones were sequenced by immunoSEQ multiplex PCR, and TCRdb holds only the in-frame ones, with some missing. This sample has around 200,000 clones, with around 86% found just once. Looked up from germline, CDR1 is SGHTS and CDR2 is YDEGEE. V was trimmed by 0 bases and J by 2 bases, leaving 5 bases between them. The CDR3 totals 13 residues. The participants were between about 18 and 90 years old and came from some 23 US areas. This TCR was sampled from a man in his forties or fifties with acute COVID-19. Source material: PBMCs or T cells enriched from blood (not recorded which). The genes are TRBV5-8 and TRBJ1-1; D is ambiguous. The CDR3 is CASSLERNTEAFF. The CDR3 coding sequence is TGTGCCAGCAGCTTGGAGAGAAACACTGAAGCTTTCTTT.